The 11 T cell receptor beta chains given below trace back to one sample, sequenced in a study of OX40 agonist ivuxolimab in advanced cancers. Some clones are missing from TCRdb's copy, which holds only in-frame ones; the method was immunoSEQ multiplex PCR. Among some 34,000 clones, approximately 88% were seen once, and the ten largest hold 20% to 25%. This specimen was CD4+ or CD8+ T cells sorted from blood, taken in a trial of the OX40 agonist ivuxolimab. These receptors were obtained from an adult with an advanced solid tumor such as melanoma, head and neck, liver or kidney cancer.

The chain joins TRBV10-1 to TRBJ1-3; D perhaps matches TRBD1 (6 bases). Trimming removed 3 bases from V and 4 bases from J, with 16 bases in between. Germline assignment: CDR1 WNHNN and CDR2 SYGVQD (reference sequence). This CDR3 region has 16 residues. CDR3 amino acids: CASSDPGQGRGNTIYF. CDR3 DNA sequence: TGCGCCAGCAGTGATCCCGGTCAGGGGAGAGGAAACACCATATATTTT.

This clone was observed a few times. This sequence joins TRBV11-2 and TRBJ2-7, with D perhaps given as TRBD1 or TRBD2 (5 bases each). CDR1 is SGHAT and CDR2 is FQNNGV in the germline V gene. The CDR3 spans 16 residues. V lost 7 bases and J lost 5, with 24 bases in between. In DNA form, the CDR3 reads TGTGCCAGCATGTCCCCCGAAGGGCCCTCGGGGCACGAGCAGTACTTC. Amino acid sequence: CASMSPEGPSGHEQYF.

The gene calls are TRBV28 and TRBJ1-6; no firm D call. CDR3 length equals 16 residues. Germline V gene data show CDR1 as MDHEN and CDR2 as SYDVKM. Trimming took 1 base from V and 4 from J, leaving 11 bases between them. The CDR3 nucleotides are TGTGCCAGCAGTTTATTAAGGGCCCAATATAATTCACCCCTCCACTTT. Its translation is CASSLLRAQYNSPLHF.

This chain uses TRBV7-3 with TRBJ2-5, with 9 bases aligning to TRBD1. CDR3 length: 15 amino acids. Germline V gene lookup returns CDR1 SGHTA and CDR2 FQGTGA. The junction had 11 bases not matched to a gene; V was cut back by 5 bases and J by 7 bases. The CDR3 DNA is TGTGCCAGCAGCCGGGACAGGGCAAGGGAAGGGACCCAGTACTTC. As protein: CASSRDRAREGTQYF.

This chain links TRBV9 with TRBJ2-7; TRBD1 aligns across 9 bases. This CDR3 has 14 residues. The germline V gene has CDR1 SGDLS and CDR2 YYNGEE. The V and J ends lost 4 bases and 3 bases, in that order; junction bases with no gene match: 5. CDR3 bases: TGTGCCAGCAGCCCCCGGACAGGGGACTACGAGCAGTACTTC. Translated, it gives CASSPRTGDYEQYF.

The chain has TRBV9 and TRBJ1-1; the D is unclear. CDR3 length equals 14 residues. V lost 2 bases, J lost 0 bases, and 8 bases lay in between. Germline V lookup: CDR1 SGDLS, CDR2 YYNGEE. The CDR3 reads CASSVGAMNTEAFF. CDR3 bases: TGTGCCAGCAGCGTCGGAGCGATGAACACTGAAGCTTTCTTT.

The chain combines TRBV6-1 with TRBJ2-3; D possibly corresponds to TRBD2 (6 bases). The ends were cut back, 4 bases at V and 6 bases at J, with 14 bases in the middle. The germline V gene encodes CDR1 MNHNS and CDR2 SASEGT. CDR3 length: 14 residues. CDR3 bases: TGTGCCAGCAGTGCTCGCGGGGATGGTGATACGCAGTATTTT. It yields the protein CASSARGDGDTQYF.

The CDR3 nucleotides are TGTGCCAGCAGTTTACCACAGGAGACTTTATATGGCTACACCTTC. Translating it yields CASSLPQETLYGYTF. The rearrangement joins TRBV28 to TRBJ1-2; D is possibly TRBD1 (5 bases). This CDR3 region has 15 residues. CDR1 and CDR2 from the germline V gene are MDHEN and SYDVKM. V was clipped by 2 bases and J by 5 bases, with 15 bases between them.

The V gene is TRBV27, the J gene TRBJ1-1; the D is unclear. Germline assignment: CDR1 MNHEY and CDR2 SMNVEV (reference sequence). V dropped 4 bases and J dropped 3 bases, with 9 bases sitting between them. This CDR3 spans 13 amino acids. DNA of the CDR3: TGTGCCAGCAGTTACATCGACGACACTGAAGCTTTCTTT. Its protein is CASSYIDDTEAFF.

This sequence joins TRBV27 and TRBJ2-7; TRBD2 aligns across 8 bases. Trimming at V came to 1 base and at J to 3 bases, leaving 5 bases not matched to a gene. The length of the CDR3 is 15 residues. CDR1 is MNHEY, CDR2 SMNVEV, per germline (reference sequence). The CDR3 protein is CASSLFPSGSYEQYF. DNA for the CDR3: TGTGCCAGCAGTTTATTTCCGAGCGGGAGCTACGAGCAGTACTTC.

Worth noting for this clone: A junction end diverges from the germline sequence, so it may reflect a read error. This chain connects TRBV7-7 to TRBJ2-3; 7 bases map to TRBD1. Germline CDR1 SSHAT, CDR2 FNYEAQ (reference sequence). The length of the CDR3 is 15 residues. The CDR3 DNA follows: TGTGCTAGCAGCCCAGGGGGAGCGAGCCCAGATACGCAGTATTTT. Its translation is CASSPGGASPDTQYF. Looking up the rest from reference TRBV7-7 and TRBJ2-3 gives the full variable domain: GAGVSQSPRYKVTKRGQDVTLRCDPISSHATLYWYQQALGQGPEFLTYFNYEAQPDKSGLPSDRFSAERPEGSISTLTIQRTEQRDSAMYRCASSPGGASPDTQYFGPGTRLTVL.